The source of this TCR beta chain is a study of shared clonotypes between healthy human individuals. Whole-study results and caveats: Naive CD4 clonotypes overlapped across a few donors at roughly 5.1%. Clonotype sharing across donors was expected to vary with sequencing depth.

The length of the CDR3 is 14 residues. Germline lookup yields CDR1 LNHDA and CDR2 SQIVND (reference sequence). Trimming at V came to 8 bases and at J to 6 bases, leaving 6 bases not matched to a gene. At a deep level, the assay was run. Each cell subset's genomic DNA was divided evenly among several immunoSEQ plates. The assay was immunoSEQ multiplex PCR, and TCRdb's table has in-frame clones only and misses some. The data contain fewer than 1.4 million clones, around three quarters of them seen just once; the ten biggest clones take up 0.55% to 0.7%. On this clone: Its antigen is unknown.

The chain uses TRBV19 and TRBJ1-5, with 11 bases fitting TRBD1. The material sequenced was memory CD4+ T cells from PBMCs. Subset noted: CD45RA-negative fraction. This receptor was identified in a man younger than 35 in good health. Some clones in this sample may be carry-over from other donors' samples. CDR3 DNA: TGTGCCAGTGCGGACAGGGGGCTAATTCAGCCCCAGCATTTT. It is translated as CASADRGLIQPQHF.